The 27 T cell receptor gamma chains below come from one sample, sequenced in a study of gamma-delta T cells after stem cell transplantation. TCRdb reanalysed the RT-PCR reads with CATT. The sample lists several hundred gamma-chain clones, approximately 5% occurring once. Sequencing used gamma-delta T cells. The receptors were gathered from a human donor. It is not recorded whose cells these are; they may come from a transplant donor.

The sample holds a few counts of this clone. This is likely an artifact of a read error, given a far larger clone one base away. The chain is built from TRGV8 and TRGJ1 or TRGJ2. CDR1 is VENAVY, CDR2 YDSYNSRV, per germline. J gave up 3 bases and V 4 bases, and 6 bases lay outside the gene matches. The CDR3 is 13 amino acids. The CDR3 DNA is TGTGCCACCTGGGACGGGTTTTATTATAAGAAACTCTTT. Translating gives CATWDGFYYKKLF.

In the case of this clone: A far bigger clonotype differs at one base, so this is likely a read error. The J gene is TRGJP, the V gene TRGV9. CDR1 GITISATS and CDR2 ISYDGTV come from the germline V gene (reference sequence). With V trimmed by 2 bases and J by 4 bases, 5 bases remained unmatched. This CDR3 is 17 amino acids long. The CDR3 region has the DNA TGTGCCTTGTGGGAGGAACGTCAAGAGTTGGGCAAAAAAATCAAGGTATTT. Its protein is CALWEERQELGKKIKVF.

This clone is medium-sized (0.01 to 0.1%). The chain links TRGV9 to TRGJP. The V gene's germline CDR1 is GITISATS and CDR2 ISYDGTV (reference sequence). The ends lost 3 bases at V and 5 bases at J; junction bases unmatched: 4. The CDR3 has 16 residues. The CDR3 nucleotides read TGTGCCTTGTGGGAGCTAAAAGAGTTGGGCAAAAAAATCAAGGTATTT. This gives the protein CALWELKELGKKIKVF.

This clone was seen a handful of times. The identical CDR3 is also encoded by other nucleotide sequences in the sample. V usage is TRGV9 and J usage is TRGJP. Per germline, CDR1 GITISATS and CDR2 ISYDGTV (reference sequence). The CDR3 totals 16 residues. V was pared by 2 bases and J by 7 bases, with 5 bases of the junction left unmatched. This CDR3 is CALWEARELGKKIKVF. The CDR3 nucleotides read TGTGCCTTGTGGGAGGCGAGGGAGTTGGGCAAAAAAATCAAGGTATTT.

V usage is TRGV9 and J usage is TRGJP. Germline V gene lookup returns CDR1 GITISATS and CDR2 ISYDGTV (reference sequence). The CDR3 is 17 residues long. The J segment lost 3 bases and the V segment lost 2 bases, leaving 4 bases of the junction unmatched. The CDR3 here is CALWEETQELGKKIKVF. The CDR3 DNA sequence: TGTGCCTTGTGGGAGGAAACGCAAGAGTTGGGCAAAAAAATCAAGGTATTT.

In this sample, this clone turned up a few times. The rearrangement uses TRGV9 and TRGJP. After removal of 4 bases from V and 4 bases from J, the junction contained 4 bases not matched to a gene. Germline V gene lookup returns CDR1 GITISATS and CDR2 ISYDGTV (reference sequence). There are 16 residues in the CDR3. CDR3 bases: TGTGCCTTGTGGGATATCCAAGAGTTGGGCAAAAAAATCAAGGTATTT. Its translation is CALWDIQELGKKIKVF.

By sample fraction, this clone is medium-sized (0.01 to 0.1%). The CDR3 region has the DNA TGTGCCTTGTGGGAGCCTTATTATAAGAAACTCTTT. This encodes CALWEPYYKKLF. The rearrangement joins TRGV9 to TRGJ1 or TRGJ2. V shed 3 bases, J shed 3 bases, and the junction held 2 bases outside the gene matches. Germline-derived CDR1 and CDR2 are GITISATS and ISYDGTV (reference sequence). The CDR3 consists of 12 residues.

About this clone: TCRdb attributes to this sequence the protein of a much larger clone, which differs from the DNA translation at residue 12; a read error is likely, and the protein displayed is translated from the DNA. The V call is TRGV9, the J call TRGJP. Germline V lookup: CDR1 GITISATS, CDR2 ISYDGTV (reference sequence). CDR3 length equals 16 residues. CDR3: CALWEDQELGKRIKVF. The CDR3 DNA follows: TGTGCCTTGTGGGAGGATCAAGAGTTGGGCAAAAGAATCAAGGTATTT.

This clone was seen a handful of times. The protein recorded in TCRdb matches a much larger clone and deviates from this DNA's translation at residue 4, suggesting a read error; the protein here is obtained by translating the DNA. The J gene is TRGJP, the V gene TRGV9. CDR1 and CDR2 (germline): GITISATS, ISYDGTV (reference sequence). There are 17 residues in the CDR3. The DNA of the CDR3 is TGTGCCTTGTGTGAGGTGCAAAGAGAGTTGGGCAAAAAAATCAAGGTATTT. Protein sequence: CALCEVQRELGKKIKVF.

This clone was seen only a few times. TCRdb lists the protein of a much larger clone for this DNA, which differs at residues 5 and 6, so this is likely a read error; the protein given here is translated from the DNA itself. This same CDR3 is encoded by further DNA sequences in the sample. CDR3 nucleotide sequence: TGCGCCTTGTGGGACGAGCAAGAGTTGGGCAAAAAAATCAAGGTATTT. It specifies CALWDEQELGKKIKVF. The chain combines TRGV9 with TRGJP. This CDR3 spans 16 amino acids. Germline lookup yields CDR1 GITISATS and CDR2 ISYDGTV (reference sequence).

The chain combines TRGV9 with TRGJP. The trim removed 0 bases at V and 4 bases at J, leaving 15 bases unmatched. Looked up from germline, CDR1 is GITISATS and CDR2 is ISYDGTV (reference sequence). The CDR3 is made up of 21 amino acids. CDR3 DNA sequence: TGTGCCTTGTGGGAGGTGCATCCTGGAGGATCCCAAGAGTTGGGCAAAAAAATCAAGGTATTT. Encoded protein: CALWEVHPGGSQELGKKIKVF.

Details on this clone: It is likely a read error: a sequence one base away is far more abundant. The sample has other DNA sequences that encode this CDR3 too. J is TRGJ1 or TRGJ2 and V is TRGV9. With 2 bases clipped from V and 16 bases from J, the junction kept 11 bases outside the gene matches. The germline V gene encodes CDR1 GITISATS and CDR2 ISYDGTV (reference sequence). This CDR3 comprises 11 residues. CDR3 DNA sequence: TGTGCCTTGTGGGAGGGGGAGAGGAAGCTCTTT. This sequence encodes CALWEGERKLF.

Judged by abundance, this clone is medium-sized. In the same sample, other DNA sequences code for this CDR3. The chain recombines TRGV9 with TRGJP. Germline V gene lookup returns CDR1 GITISATS and CDR2 ISYDGTV (reference sequence). CDR3 length: 17 residues. V dropped 0 bases and J dropped 7; count of bases not matched to a gene: 6. Here the CDR3 reads CALWEVQRELGKKIKVF. The CDR3 DNA sequence: TGTGCCTTGTGGGAGGTGCAGAGGGAGTTGGGCAAAAAAATCAAGGTATTT.

By share of the sample, this clone is large (0.1 to 1%). This sample includes further DNA sequences coding for the same CDR3. This rearrangement joins TRGV9 to TRGJP. V gave up 2 bases and J gave up 4 bases; unmatched junction bases: 2. The CDR3 runs 16 residues. The germline CDR1 and CDR2 sequences are GITISATS and ISYDGTV (reference sequence). CDR3 in DNA: TGTGCCTTGTGGGAGGACCAAGAGTTGGGCAAAAAAATCAAGGTATTT. This translates into CALWEDQELGKKIKVF.

Worth noting for this clone: For this DNA, TCRdb reports the protein of a much larger clone, which diverges at residue 6, most likely from a read error; the protein presented here is translated directly from the DNA. V and J are TRGV9 and TRGJP. The V gene end was trimmed by 3 bases and the J gene end by 5 bases; junction bases not matched to a gene: 7. In germline, CDR1 is GITISATS, CDR2 ISYDGTV (reference sequence). CDR3 length: 17 amino acids. The CDR3 region has the DNA TGTGCCTTGTGGGAGCTGCATGAAGAGTTGGGCAAAAAAATCAAGGTATTT. Translating it yields CALWELHEELGKKIKVF.

V usage is TRGV9 and J usage is TRGJP. Trimming at V came to 5 bases and at J to 5 bases, leaving 3 bases not matched to a gene. The CDR3 extends over 15 amino acids. The germline CDR1 and CDR2 sequences are GITISATS and ISYDGTV (reference sequence). CDR3 in DNA: TGTGCCTTGTGGGGGAAAGAGTTGGGCAAAAAAATCAAGGTATTT. Its protein product is CALWGKELGKKIKVF.

Turning to this clone: A far larger clone is a single base away, which makes a read error likely. CDR3 DNA: TGTGCCTTGCGGGCCGTTCTCGTTGGGGTGGGCAAAAAAATCAAGGTATTT. Its protein is CALRAVLVGVGKKIKVF. The chain carries TRGV9 and TRGJP. With V trimmed by 9 bases and J by 11 bases, 19 bases remained unmatched. The CDR3 is 17 residues long. Germline V lookup: CDR1 GITISATS, CDR2 ISYDGTV (reference sequence).

To note about this clone: A much larger clone differs by one base, so this may be a read error. The identical CDR3 is also encoded by other nucleotide sequences in the sample. The rearrangement uses TRGV9 and TRGJP. The germline gives CDR1 GITISATS, CDR2 ISYDGTV (reference sequence). The CDR3 is 17 residues long. CDR3 protein: CALWELRFGLGKKIKVF. The CDR3 DNA is TGTGCCTTGTGGGAGCTACGCTTTGGGTTGGGCAAAAAGATCAAGGTATTT.

This clone is termed large. V and J are TRGV9 and TRGJP. V lost 3 bases, J lost 7 bases, and 9 bases stayed unmatched. The CDR3 has 17 residues. The V gene's germline CDR1 is GITISATS and CDR2 ISYDGTV (reference sequence). CDR3 residues: CALWEYTAELGKKIKVF. The CDR3, as DNA: TGTGCCTTGTGGGAGTATACGGCGGAGTTGGGCAAAAAAATCAAGGTATTT.

A note on this clone: Since a much larger clone is just one base distant, this may be a read error. The rearrangement uses TRGV8 and TRGJ1 or TRGJ2. Germline CDR1 reads VENAVY; CDR2 reads YDSYNSRV. After removal of 1 base from V and 8 bases from J, the junction contained 5 bases not matched to a gene. The CDR3 consists of 12 residues. The CDR3: CATWDSGHKKLF. Here the CDR3 DNA reads TGTGCCACCTGGGATAGTGGACATAAGAAACTCTTT.

This clone appeared a few times. The TCRdb protein, from a much larger clone, departs from this DNA's translation at residue 13, likely by read error; the protein shown derives from the DNA. V gene TRGV9 combines with J gene TRGJP. The germline gives CDR1 GITISATS, CDR2 ISYDGTV (reference sequence). This CDR3 is built from 17 residues. The CDR3 spells CALWEVHEELGKEIKVF. The DNA of the CDR3 is TGTGCCTTGTGGGAGGTGCATGAAGAGTTGGGCAAAGAAATCAAGGTATTT.

By sample share, this clone is medium-sized. The gene calls are TRGV8 and TRGJP2. CDR3 size: 15 residues. V lost 0 bases, J lost 3 bases, and 4 bases stayed unmatched. Per germline, CDR1 VENAVY and CDR2 YDSYNSRV. The CDR3 DNA sequence: TGTGCCACCTGGGATAGGCCGGGTAGTGATTGGATCAAGACGTTT. Translating it yields CATWDRPGSDWIKTF.

The sample holds a few counts of this clone. TCRdb's protein for this DNA is that of a much larger clone and differs from the translation at residue 4, likely a read error; the protein shown is the DNA translation. For the CDR3, the DNA is TGTGCCTTGGGGGAGGTCGCCGGGGGTTATTATAAGAAACTCTTT. Protein product: CALGEVAGGYYKKLF. The chain combines TRGV9 with TRGJ1 or TRGJ2. This CDR3 is built from 15 residues. In germline, CDR1 is GITISATS, CDR2 ISYDGTV (reference sequence).

Concerning this clone itself: This sequence may be a read error, since a much larger clone differs from it by one base. The same CDR3 arises from other DNA sequences in this sample as well. The chain carries TRGV9 and TRGJ1 or TRGJ2. The CDR3 has 13 amino acids. Germline CDR1 reads GITISATS; CDR2 reads ISYDGTV (reference sequence). The CDR3 coding sequence is TGCGCCTTGTGGGAGGTGCACGACGGAAAGAAACTCTTT. Residues: CALWEVHDGKKLF.

By share, this clone ranks as medium-sized (0.01 to 0.1%). It is likely a read error: a sequence one base away is far more abundant. Other DNA sequences within the sample encode an identical CDR3. This chain joins TRGV9 and TRGJP. The CDR3 is made up of 11 amino acids. Germline loops: CDR1 GITISATS, CDR2 ISYDGTV (reference sequence). This chain's CDR3 is CALWEKKIKVF. DNA of the CDR3: TGCGCCTTGTGGGAAAAAAAAATCAAGGTATTT.

This clone has a single count. A single base is all that separates this from a far larger clone, so a read error is likely. The sample carries other DNA sequences with the same CDR3. J is TRGJP and V is TRGV9. Germline V gives CDR1 GITISATS, CDR2 ISYDGTV (reference sequence). This CDR3 is built from 22 residues. The V gene end was trimmed by 1 base and the J gene end by 4 bases; junction bases not matched to a gene: 19. The CDR3 sequence: CALWEVQGTPTLQELGKKIKVF. CDR3 sequence (DNA): TGTGCCTTGTGGGAGGTTCAAGGGACACCGACCTTACAAGAGTTGGGCAAAAAAATCAAGGTATTT.

This clone is categorized as medium-sized. Mismatch with germline at one junction end may stem from a read error. J is TRGJP and V is TRGV9. Per the germline V gene, CDR1 is GITISATS and CDR2 is ISYDGTV (reference sequence). This CDR3 is 15 amino acids long. The CDR3 sequence is CALWVVELGKKIKVF. In DNA, the CDR3 is TGTGCCTTGTGGGTGGTGGAGTTGGGCAAAAAAATCAAGGTATTT.